Included here is one T cell receptor beta chain sequence, with context. The antigen this receptor binds is unknown. No base qualities exist here, and no much larger clone lies one base off it. The library was made by the immunoSEQ multiplex PCR assay. Not all clones reach the TCRdb copy of this immuneACCESS table, which keeps in-frame sequences only. Checked studies attribute under half of the gap to unresolved V genes and leave the rest unexplained. The sample table contains 55,000 to 75,000 clones; only one count was recorded for roughly nine tenths of them. Approximately 1.5% of the sample is taken by the ten largest. The data stem from a study of T cell changes during pregnancy in multiple sclerosis (dated by TCRdb to about 2019). Background on the whole study: The study examined how the T cell repertoire changed over the course of pregnancy in women with multiple sclerosis.

V is reduced by 7 bases and J by 2 bases, leaving a spacing of 17 bases between them. In the germline V gene, CDR1 corresponds to MDHEN and CDR2 to SYDVKM. The CDR3, from cysteine to phenylalanine, totals 16 residues. The retained sequence is limited to the CDR3, 48 bases, with the frame set at the first base. The receptor comes from a female donor with multiple sclerosis, enrolled in a pregnancy study. The specimen was peripheral blood, collected after pregnancy. Recombination linked TRBV28 to TRBJ1-4; the D gene is perhaps TRBD1, on 5 matching bases. The nucleotide sequence reads as follows: TGTGCCAGCAATTCCCTAGGGGCCGGGACTAATGAAAAACTGTTTTTT. This codes for CASNSLGAGTNEKLFF.